The next 17 T cell receptor beta chains were all read from a single sample in a study of shared clonotypes between healthy human individuals. CD45RO-negative cells were positively selected for CCR7, leaving out terminally differentiated effector memory CD45RA+ cells. Sequencing was performed with immunoSEQ multiplex PCR; in TCRdb, only in-frame clones are kept and a portion is missing. The data hold some 740,000 clones, with more than 85% observed a single time. The material sequenced was naive CD8+ T cells sorted from blood. These receptor sequences come from a young man in good health.

The J gene is TRBJ2-5, the V gene TRBV7-9; the D is unclear. The V end was cut by 5 bases, the J end by 5 bases, with 12 bases between. CDR1 is SEHNR, CDR2 FQNEAQ, per germline (reference sequence). CDR3 length equals 13 residues. This CDR3 is CASSPPARETQYF. CDR3 nucleotides: TGTGCCAGCAGCCCCCCGGCAAGGGAGACCCAGTACTTC.

This clone was counted a single time. The CDR3 loop reads CASSPLNGLWEQYF. The CDR3 region has the DNA TGTGCCAGCAGCCCACTCAACGGACTTTGGGAGCAGTACTTC. This sequence joins TRBV14 and TRBJ2-7, with a tentative D call TRBD2 (5 bases). V was trimmed by 4 bases and J by 7 bases, leaving 17 bases between them. The CDR3 is 14 amino acids. Looked up from germline, CDR1 is SGHDN and CDR2 is FVKESK.

This chain links TRBV19 with TRBJ2-3; 14 nucleotides match TRBD2. V shed 5 bases and J 1 base; nucleotides not matched to a gene: 14. From germline, CDR1 is LNHDA and CDR2 SQIVND (reference sequence). This CDR3 is 20 amino acids long. CDR3 coding DNA: TGTGCCAGTAGTCTCCCCGTCGGACTAGCGGGAGGACCCGGCACAGATACGCAGTATTTT. Translating gives CASSLPVGLAGGPGTDTQYF.

In this sample, this clone turned up once. The rearrangement joins TRBV29-1 to TRBJ2-7; 7 bases align to TRBD2. Germline loops: CDR1 SQVTM, CDR2 ANQGSEA. V gave up 7 bases and J gave up 4 bases; unmatched junction bases: 19. This CDR3 comprises 16 residues. CDR3: CSARGSLSGGGYEQYF. The CDR3 region has the DNA TGCAGCGCCAGAGGGAGTTTATCGGGGGGTGGGTACGAGCAGTACTTC.

The CDR3 is CASSADRVDTEAFF. CDR3 bases: TGCGCCAGCAGCGCGGACAGGGTGGACACTGAAGCTTTCTTT. V and J are TRBV10-1 and TRBJ1-1; the match to TRBD1 covers 8 bases. This CDR3 has 14 residues. V lost 6 bases and J lost 3; bases outside the gene matches: 6. Germline CDR1 and CDR2: WNHNN and SYGVQD (reference sequence).

This chain links TRBV15 with TRBJ2-3, with D tentatively TRBD2 (6 bases). V was trimmed by 8 bases and J by 3 bases, leaving 12 bases between them. Per germline, CDR1 LNHNV and CDR2 YYDKDF (reference sequence). The CDR3 contains 13 residues. The DNA for the CDR3 is TGTGCCACCGGGGATAGCGGAACAGATACGCAGTATTTT. The encoded protein is CATGDSGTDTQYF.

This chain joins TRBV5-1 and TRBJ1-1; possibly TRBD1 for D (5 bases). Trimming took off 3 bases at V and 4 bases at J, with 10 bases between the two ends. Germline-derived CDR1 and CDR2 are SGHRS and YFSETQ. The CDR3 runs 13 residues. The CDR3: CASSWRGPTEAFF. The CDR3 coding sequence is TGCGCCAGCAGCTGGAGGGGTCCCACTGAAGCTTTCTTT.

This chain connects TRBV18 to TRBJ2-5, with D perhaps matching TRBD2 (6 bases). The CDR3 extends over 14 amino acids. V gave up 6 bases and J gave up 5 bases, with 16 bases separating them. Germline loops: CDR1 KGHSH, CDR2 LQKENI. For the CDR3, the DNA is TGTGCCAGCTCCCAAAAGGGAGGCGGGGAGACCCAGTACTTC. Protein product: CASSQKGGGETQYF. The full variable domain, with the rest looked up from reference TRBV18 and TRBJ2-5, is NAGVMQNPRHLVRRRGQEARLRCSPMKGHSHVYWYRQLPEEGLKFMVYLQKENIIDESGMPKERFSAEFPKEGPSILRIQQVVRGDSAAYFCASSQKGGGETQYFGPGTRLLVL.

The genes are TRBV28 and TRBJ1-1, with TRBD1 identical over 8 bases. Germline CDR1 is MDHEN and CDR2 is SYDVKM. This CDR3 has 14 residues. The ends lost 5 bases at V and 7 bases at J; junction bases unmatched: 9. The CDR3 bases are TGTGCCAGCAGTCCCGGACAGGGTAAAAATGAAGCTTTCTTT. Residues: CASSPGQGKNEAFF.

This rearrangement joins TRBV5-1 to TRBJ1-1; D ambiguous. Per germline, CDR1 SGHRS and CDR2 YFSETQ. The CDR3 loop spans 15 amino acids. The V end was cut by 0 bases, the J end by 5 bases, with 14 bases between. CDR3 residues: CASSLALETGTEAFF. CDR3 nucleotides: TGCGCCAGCAGCTTGGCCCTCGAAACTGGGACTGAAGCTTTCTTT.

V and J are TRBV11-2 and TRBJ2-2; 7 positions agree with TRBD2. The length of the CDR3 is 17 residues. Germline values: CDR1 SGHAT, CDR2 FQNNGV. The V gene end was trimmed by 4 bases and the J gene end by 0 bases; junction bases not matched to a gene: 8. DNA of the CDR3: TGTGCCAGCAGCTCAAATCTAGCGGCCGCGAACACCGGGGAGCTGTTTTTT. This translates into CASSSNLAAANTGELFF.

The chain links TRBV7-8 to TRBJ2-7; possible D gene TRBD1, 6 bases. Between the trimmed V and J ends, which lost 5 bases and 6 bases, there was a span of 23 bases. Germline loops: CDR1 SGHVS, CDR2 FQNEAQ. The CDR3 loop spans 16 amino acids. CDR3: CASSASVRTEPSEQYF. The CDR3 DNA reads TGTGCCAGCAGCGCCTCCGTCAGGACAGAACCCTCCGAGCAGTACTTC.

The chain carries TRBV28 and TRBJ2-3; 8 bases map to TRBD1. This CDR3 contains 16 residues. CDR1 and CDR2 (germline): MDHEN, SYDVKM. V shed 3 bases and J 2 bases; nucleotides not matched to a gene: 7. CDR3 DNA sequence: TGTGCCAGCAGTTTTGCGGACAGGGCCTACACAGATACGCAGTATTTT. It codes for CASSFADRAYTDTQYF.

The V call is TRBV4-3, the J call TRBJ2-7; D may be TRBD2 (7 bases). Germline CDR1 LGHNA, CDR2 YSLEER. The CDR3 is made up of 16 amino acids. V was trimmed by 0 bases and J by 5 bases, leaving 17 bases between them. In nucleotides, the CDR3 is TGCGCCAGCAGCCAAGATAGACCAGGGGACTACGACGAGCAGTACTTC. Encoded protein: CASSQDRPGDYDEQYF.

This clone came up once. One junction end disagrees with the germline gene, perhaps due to a read error. The J gene is TRBJ2-7, the V gene TRBV6-1; TRBD1 is a possible D gene (7 bases). Germline V gene data show CDR1 as MNHNS and CDR2 as SASEGT. This CDR3 region has 17 residues. Here the CDR3 reads CASSGRVSQGGSYAQYF. CDR3 nucleotide sequence: TGTGCCAGCAGTGGGAGGGTGAGCCAGGGGGGAAGCTACGCGCAGTACTTC.

The chain has TRBV28 and TRBJ1-1; D may be TRBD1 (5 bases). The V end lost 8 bases, the J end lost 6 bases, and 16 bases lay between the germline ends. CDR3 length: 13 amino acids. Germline-derived CDR1 and CDR2 are MDHEN and SYDVKM. This CDR3 reads CASYWGLGAEAFF. The CDR3, as DNA: TGTGCCAGCTACTGGGGACTCGGGGCTGAAGCTTTCTTT.

The V gene is TRBV7-9, the J gene TRBJ2-7; weak D call: TRBD2 (5 bases). Germline CDR1 is SEHNR and CDR2 is FQNEAQ (reference sequence). There are 12 residues in the CDR3. V lost 5 bases and J 7 bases, leaving 12 bases between the germline ends. The CDR3 spells CASSLSGGEQYF. In nucleotides, the CDR3 is TGTGCCAGCAGCCTTTCTGGCGGGGAGCAGTACTTC.